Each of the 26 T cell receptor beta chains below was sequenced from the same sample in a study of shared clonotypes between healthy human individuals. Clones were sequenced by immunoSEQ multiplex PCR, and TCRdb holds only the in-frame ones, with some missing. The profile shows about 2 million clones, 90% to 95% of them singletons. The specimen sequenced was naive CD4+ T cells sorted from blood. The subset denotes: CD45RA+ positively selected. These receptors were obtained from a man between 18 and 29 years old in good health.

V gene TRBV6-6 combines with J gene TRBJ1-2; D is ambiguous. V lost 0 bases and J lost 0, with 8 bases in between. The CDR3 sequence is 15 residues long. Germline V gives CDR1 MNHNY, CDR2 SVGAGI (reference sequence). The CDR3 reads CASSYSPGANYGYTF. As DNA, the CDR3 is TGTGCCAGCAGTTACTCACCAGGAGCTAACTATGGCTACACCTTC.

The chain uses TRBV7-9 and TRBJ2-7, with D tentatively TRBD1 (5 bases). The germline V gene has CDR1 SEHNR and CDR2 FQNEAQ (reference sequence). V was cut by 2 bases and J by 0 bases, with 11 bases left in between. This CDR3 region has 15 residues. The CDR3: CASSLSWGISYEQYF. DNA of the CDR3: TGTGCCAGCAGCTTATCGTGGGGCATCTCCTACGAGCAGTACTTC.

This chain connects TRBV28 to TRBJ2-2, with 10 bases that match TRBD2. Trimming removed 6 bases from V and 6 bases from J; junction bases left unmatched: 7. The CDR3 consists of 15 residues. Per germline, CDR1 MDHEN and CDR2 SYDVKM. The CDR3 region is CASRAIAGGAGELFF. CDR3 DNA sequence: TGTGCCAGCAGAGCAATAGCGGGAGGCGCCGGGGAGCTGTTTTTT. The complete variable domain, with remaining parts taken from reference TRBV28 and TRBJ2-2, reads DVKVTQSSRYLVKRTGEKVFLECVQDMDHENMFWYRQDPGLGLRLIYFSYDVKMKEKGDIPEGYSVSREKKERFSLILESASTNQTSMYLCASRAIAGGAGELFFGEGSRLTVL.

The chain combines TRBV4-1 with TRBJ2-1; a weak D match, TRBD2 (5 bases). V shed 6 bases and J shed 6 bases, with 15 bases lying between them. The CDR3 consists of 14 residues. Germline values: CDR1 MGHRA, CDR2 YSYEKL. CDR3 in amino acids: CASRGLARPNEQFF. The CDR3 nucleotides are TGCGCCAGCAGGGGCCTAGCAAGGCCCAATGAGCAGTTCTTC.

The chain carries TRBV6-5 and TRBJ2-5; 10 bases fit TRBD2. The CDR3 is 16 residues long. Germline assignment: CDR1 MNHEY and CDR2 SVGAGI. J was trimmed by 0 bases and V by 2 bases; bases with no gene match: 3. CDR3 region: CASSYPGLAYQETQYF. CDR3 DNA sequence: TGTGCCAGCAGTTACCCGGGACTAGCGTACCAAGAGACCCAGTACTTC.

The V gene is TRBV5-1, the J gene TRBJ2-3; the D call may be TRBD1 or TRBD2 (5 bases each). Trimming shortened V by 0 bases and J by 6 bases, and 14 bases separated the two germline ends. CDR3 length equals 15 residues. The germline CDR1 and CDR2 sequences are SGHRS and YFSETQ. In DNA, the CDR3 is TGCGCCAGCAGCTTGGCGGCAGGGACCTTGGATACGCAGTATTTT. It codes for CASSLAAGTLDTQYF.

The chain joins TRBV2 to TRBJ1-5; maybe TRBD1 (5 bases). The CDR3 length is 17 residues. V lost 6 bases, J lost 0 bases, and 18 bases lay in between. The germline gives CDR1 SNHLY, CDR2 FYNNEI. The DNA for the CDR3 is TGTGCCAGCAGCGGCAGGGCGAATCCGGGTAGCAATCAGCCCCAGCATTTT. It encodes CASSGRANPGSNQPQHF.

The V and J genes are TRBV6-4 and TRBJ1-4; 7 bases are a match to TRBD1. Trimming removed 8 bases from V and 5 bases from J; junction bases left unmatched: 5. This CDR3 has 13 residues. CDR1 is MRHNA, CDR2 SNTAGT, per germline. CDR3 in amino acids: CASEGAGNEKLFF. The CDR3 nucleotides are TGTGCCAGCGAGGGGGCCGGAAATGAAAAACTGTTTTTT.

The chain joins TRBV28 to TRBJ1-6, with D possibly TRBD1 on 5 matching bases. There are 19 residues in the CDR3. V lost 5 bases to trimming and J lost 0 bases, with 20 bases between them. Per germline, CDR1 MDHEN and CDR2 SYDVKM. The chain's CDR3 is CASSPVRGPSFSYNSPLHF. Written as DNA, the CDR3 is TGTGCCAGCAGTCCCGTCCGGGGCCCCAGCTTCTCCTATAATTCACCCCTCCACTTT.

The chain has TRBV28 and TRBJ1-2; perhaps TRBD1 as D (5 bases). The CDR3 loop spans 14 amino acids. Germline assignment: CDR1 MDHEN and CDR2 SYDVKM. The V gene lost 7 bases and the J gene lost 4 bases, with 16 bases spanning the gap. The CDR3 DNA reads TGTGCCAGCAACCAACCGGGGCGGTTCTATGGCTACACCTTC. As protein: CASNQPGRFYGYTF.

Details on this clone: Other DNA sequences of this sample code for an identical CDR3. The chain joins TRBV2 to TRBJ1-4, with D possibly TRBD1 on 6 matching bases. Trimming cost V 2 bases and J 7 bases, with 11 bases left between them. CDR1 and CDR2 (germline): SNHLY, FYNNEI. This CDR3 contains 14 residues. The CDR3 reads CASSESGVGEKLFF. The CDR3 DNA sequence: TGTGCCAGCAGTGAATCAGGGGTGGGTGAAAAACTGTTTTTT.

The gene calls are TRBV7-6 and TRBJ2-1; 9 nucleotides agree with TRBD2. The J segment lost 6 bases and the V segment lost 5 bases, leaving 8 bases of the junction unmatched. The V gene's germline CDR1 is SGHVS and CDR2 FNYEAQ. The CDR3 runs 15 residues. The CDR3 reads CASSHPYSGSNEQFF. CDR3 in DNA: TGTGCCAGCAGCCACCCATATAGCGGGAGCAATGAGCAGTTCTTC.

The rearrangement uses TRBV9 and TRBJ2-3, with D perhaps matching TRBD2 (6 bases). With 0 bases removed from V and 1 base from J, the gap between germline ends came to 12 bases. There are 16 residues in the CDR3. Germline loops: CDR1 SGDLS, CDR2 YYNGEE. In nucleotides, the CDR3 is TGTGCCAGCAGCGTAGGGGGGGAGTTAGGCACAGATACGCAGTATTTT. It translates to CASSVGGELGTDTQYF.

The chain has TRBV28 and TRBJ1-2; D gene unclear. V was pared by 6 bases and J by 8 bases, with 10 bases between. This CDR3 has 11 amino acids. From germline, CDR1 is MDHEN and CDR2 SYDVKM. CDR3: CASSTNVGYTF. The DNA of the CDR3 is TGTGCCAGCAGCACGAACGTGGGCTACACCTTC.

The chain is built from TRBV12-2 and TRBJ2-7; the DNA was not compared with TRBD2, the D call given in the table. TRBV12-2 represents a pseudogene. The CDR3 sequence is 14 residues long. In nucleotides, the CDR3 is TGTGCAAGTCGCCGTCGGGAGCGTAGTCACGAGCAGTACTTC. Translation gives CASRRRERSHEQYF.

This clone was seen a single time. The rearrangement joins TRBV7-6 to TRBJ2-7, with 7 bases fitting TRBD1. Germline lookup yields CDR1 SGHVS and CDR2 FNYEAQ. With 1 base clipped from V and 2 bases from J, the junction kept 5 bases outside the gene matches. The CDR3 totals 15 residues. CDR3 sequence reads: CASSLGRQGTYEQYF. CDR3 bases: TGTGCCAGCAGCTTAGGGCGACAGGGAACCTACGAGCAGTACTTC.

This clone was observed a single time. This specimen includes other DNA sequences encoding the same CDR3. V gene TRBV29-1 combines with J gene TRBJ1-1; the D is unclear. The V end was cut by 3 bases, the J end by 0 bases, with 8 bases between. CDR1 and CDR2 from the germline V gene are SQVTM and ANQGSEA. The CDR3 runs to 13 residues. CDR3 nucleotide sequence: TGCAGCGTTGAGGGCAGGCTGAACACTGAAGCTTTCTTT. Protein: CSVEGRLNTEAFF.

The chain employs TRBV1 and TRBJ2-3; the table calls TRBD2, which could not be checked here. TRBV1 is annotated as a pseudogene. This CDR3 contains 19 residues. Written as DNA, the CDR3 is TGCACCAGCAGCCAAGATGGACTAGCGGGAGGACCCAGCACAGATACGCAGTATTTT. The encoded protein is CTSSQDGLAGGPSTDTQYF.

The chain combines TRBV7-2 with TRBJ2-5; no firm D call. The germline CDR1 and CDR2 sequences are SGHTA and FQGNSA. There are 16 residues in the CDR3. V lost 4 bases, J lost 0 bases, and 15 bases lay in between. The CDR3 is CASSSDPQRYQETQYF. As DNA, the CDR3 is TGTGCCAGCAGCTCGGACCCGCAAAGGTACCAAGAGACCCAGTACTTC.

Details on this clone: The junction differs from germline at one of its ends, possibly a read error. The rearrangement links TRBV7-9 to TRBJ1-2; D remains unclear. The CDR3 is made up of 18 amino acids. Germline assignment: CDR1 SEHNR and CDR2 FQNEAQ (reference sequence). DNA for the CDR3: TGTGCCAGCAGCCTAGCACGGGGTTTGGTTCACGGTAACTATGGCTACACCTTC. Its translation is CASSLARGLVHGNYGYTF.

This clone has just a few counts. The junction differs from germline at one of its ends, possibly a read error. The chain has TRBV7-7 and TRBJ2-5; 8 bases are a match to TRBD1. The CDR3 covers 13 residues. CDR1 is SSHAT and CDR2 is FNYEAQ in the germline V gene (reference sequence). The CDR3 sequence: CASSWDRQETQYF. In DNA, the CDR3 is TGTGCTAGCAGCTGGGACAGGCAAGAGACCCAGTACTTC.

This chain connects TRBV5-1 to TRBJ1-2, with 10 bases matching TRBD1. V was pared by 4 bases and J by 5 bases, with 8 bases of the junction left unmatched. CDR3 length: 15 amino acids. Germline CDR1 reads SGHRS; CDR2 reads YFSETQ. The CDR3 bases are TGCGCCAGCAGCAGCCCGACAGGGGGCACTTATGGCTACACCTTC. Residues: CASSSPTGGTYGYTF.

Written as DNA, the CDR3 is TGTGCCAGCAGTGTAATCGAGGGGGCCGGAAACATTCAGTACTTC. Translating it yields CASSVIEGAGNIQYF. The J gene is TRBJ2-4, the V gene TRBV2; TRBD1 agrees at 7 bases. The CDR3 runs to 15 residues. The J segment lost 6 bases and the V segment lost 4 bases, leaving 9 bases of the junction unmatched. Germline loops: CDR1 SNHLY, CDR2 FYNNEI.

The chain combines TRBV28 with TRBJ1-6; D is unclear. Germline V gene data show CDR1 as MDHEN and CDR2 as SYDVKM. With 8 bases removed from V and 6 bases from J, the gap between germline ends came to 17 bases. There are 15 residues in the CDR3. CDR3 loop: CASSRGGVGNSPLHF. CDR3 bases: TGTGCCAGCTCCCGAGGCGGGGTAGGTAATTCACCCCTCCACTTT.

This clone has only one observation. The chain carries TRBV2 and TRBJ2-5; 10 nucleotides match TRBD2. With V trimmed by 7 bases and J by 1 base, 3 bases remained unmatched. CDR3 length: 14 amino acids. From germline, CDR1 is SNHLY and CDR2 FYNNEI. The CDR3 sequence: CASILAGAQETQYF. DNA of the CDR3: TGTGCCAGCATCCTAGCGGGGGCCCAAGAGACCCAGTACTTC. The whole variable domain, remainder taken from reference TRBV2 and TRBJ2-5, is EPEVTQTPSHQVTQMGQEVILRCVPISNHLYFYWYRQILGQKVEFLVSFYNNEISEKSEIFDDQFSVERPDGSNFTLKIRSTKLEDSAMYFCASILAGAQETQYFGPGTRLLVL.

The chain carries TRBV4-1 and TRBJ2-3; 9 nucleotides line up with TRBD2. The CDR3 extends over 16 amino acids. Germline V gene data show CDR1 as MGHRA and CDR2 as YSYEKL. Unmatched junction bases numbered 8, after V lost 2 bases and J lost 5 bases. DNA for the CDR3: TGCGCCAGCAGCCAACCGCGGGAGGGCACCCGAGATACGCAGTATTTT. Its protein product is CASSQPREGTRDTQYF.